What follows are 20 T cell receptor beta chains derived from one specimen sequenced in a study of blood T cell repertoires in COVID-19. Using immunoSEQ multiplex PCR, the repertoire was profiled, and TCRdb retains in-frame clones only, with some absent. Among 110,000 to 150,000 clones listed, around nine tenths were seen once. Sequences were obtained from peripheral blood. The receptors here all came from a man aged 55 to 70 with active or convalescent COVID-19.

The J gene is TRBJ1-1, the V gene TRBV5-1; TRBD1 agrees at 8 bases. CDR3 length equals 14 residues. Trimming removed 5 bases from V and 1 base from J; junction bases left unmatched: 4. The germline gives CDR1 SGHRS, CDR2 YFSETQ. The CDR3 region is CASSPGQENTEAFF. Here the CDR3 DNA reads TGCGCCAGCAGTCCGGGACAGGAGAACACTGAAGCTTTCTTT.

CDR3 loop: CASSWGGRVMDQPQHF. The CDR3 region has the DNA TGTGCCAGCAGTTGGGGGGGCAGGGTCATGGATCAGCCCCAGCATTTT. V usage is TRBV6-6 and J usage is TRBJ1-5; D is possibly TRBD1 (6 bases). V lost 4 bases, J lost 5 bases, and 18 bases lay in between. The length of the CDR3 is 16 residues. CDR1 and CDR2 (germline): MNHNY, SVGAGI (reference sequence).

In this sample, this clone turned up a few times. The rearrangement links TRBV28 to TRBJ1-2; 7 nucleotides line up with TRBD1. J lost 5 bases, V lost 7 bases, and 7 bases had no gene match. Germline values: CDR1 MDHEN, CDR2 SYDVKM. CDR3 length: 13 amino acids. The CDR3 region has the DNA TGTGCCAGCACTTACGGACAGGAGTATGGCTACACCTTC. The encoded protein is CASTYGQEYGYTF.

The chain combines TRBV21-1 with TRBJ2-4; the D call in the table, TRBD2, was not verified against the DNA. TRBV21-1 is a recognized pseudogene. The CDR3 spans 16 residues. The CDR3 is CASSKVGGEAKNIQYF. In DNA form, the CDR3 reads TGTGCCAGCAGCAAAGTGGGAGGGGAGGCCAAAAACATTCAGTACTTC.

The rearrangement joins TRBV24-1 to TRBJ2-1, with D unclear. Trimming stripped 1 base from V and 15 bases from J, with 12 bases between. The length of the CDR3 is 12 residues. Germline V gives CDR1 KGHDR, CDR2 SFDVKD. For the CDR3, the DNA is TGTGCCACCAGTGATTTCGTAACACGGAGGTTCTTC. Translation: CATSDFVTRRFF.

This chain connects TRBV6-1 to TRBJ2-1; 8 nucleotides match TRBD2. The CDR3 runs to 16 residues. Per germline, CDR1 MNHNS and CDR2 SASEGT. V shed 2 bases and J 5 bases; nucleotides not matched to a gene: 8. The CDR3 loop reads CASSELGLAGNNEQFF. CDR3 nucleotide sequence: TGTGCCAGCAGTGAACTGGGTCTAGCGGGTAACAATGAGCAGTTCTTC.

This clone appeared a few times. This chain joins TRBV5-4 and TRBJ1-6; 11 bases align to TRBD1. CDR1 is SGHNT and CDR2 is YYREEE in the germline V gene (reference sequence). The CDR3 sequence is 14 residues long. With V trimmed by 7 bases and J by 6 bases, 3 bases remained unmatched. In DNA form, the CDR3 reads TGTGCCAGCCGCGGGACAGGGGGTAATTCACCCCTCCACTTT. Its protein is CASRGTGGNSPLHF.

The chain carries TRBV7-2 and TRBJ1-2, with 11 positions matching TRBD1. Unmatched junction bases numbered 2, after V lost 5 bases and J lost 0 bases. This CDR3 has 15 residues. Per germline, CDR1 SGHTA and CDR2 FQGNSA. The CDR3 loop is CASSKGQGANYGYTF. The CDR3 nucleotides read TGTGCCAGCAGCAAGGGACAGGGGGCTAACTATGGCTACACCTTC.

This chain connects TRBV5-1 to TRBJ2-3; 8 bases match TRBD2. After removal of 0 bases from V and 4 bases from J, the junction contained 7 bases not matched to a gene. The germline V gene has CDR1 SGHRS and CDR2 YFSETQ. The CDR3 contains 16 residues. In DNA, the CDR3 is TGCGCCAGCAGCTTGGAGGGTAGCGGGAAGTCAGATACGCAGTATTTT. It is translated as CASSLEGSGKSDTQYF. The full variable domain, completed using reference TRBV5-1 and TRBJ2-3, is KAGVTQTPRYLIKTRGQQVTLSCSPISGHRSVSWYQQTPGQGLQFLFEYFSETQRNKGNFPGRFSGRQFSNSRSEMNVSTLELGDSALYLCASSLEGSGKSDTQYFGPGTRLTVL.

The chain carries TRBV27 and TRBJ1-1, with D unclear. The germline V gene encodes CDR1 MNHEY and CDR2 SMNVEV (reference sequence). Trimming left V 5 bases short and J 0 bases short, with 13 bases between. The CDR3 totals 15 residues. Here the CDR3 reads CASSLDFTVNTEAFF. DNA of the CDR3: TGTGCCAGCAGTCTGGATTTCACAGTGAACACTGAAGCTTTCTTT.

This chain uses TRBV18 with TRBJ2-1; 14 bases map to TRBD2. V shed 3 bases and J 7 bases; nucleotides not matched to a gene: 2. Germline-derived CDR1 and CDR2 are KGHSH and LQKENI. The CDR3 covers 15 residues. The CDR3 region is CASSPRLAGGNEQFF. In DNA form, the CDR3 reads TGTGCCAGCTCACCGCGACTAGCGGGAGGGAATGAGCAGTTCTTC.

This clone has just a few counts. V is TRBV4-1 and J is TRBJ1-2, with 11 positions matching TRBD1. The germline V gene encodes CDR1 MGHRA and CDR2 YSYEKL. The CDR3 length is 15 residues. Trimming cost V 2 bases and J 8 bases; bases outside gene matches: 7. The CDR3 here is CASSQPGQGARGYTF. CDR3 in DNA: TGCGCCAGCAGCCAACCCGGACAGGGGGCGAGGGGCTACACCTTC.

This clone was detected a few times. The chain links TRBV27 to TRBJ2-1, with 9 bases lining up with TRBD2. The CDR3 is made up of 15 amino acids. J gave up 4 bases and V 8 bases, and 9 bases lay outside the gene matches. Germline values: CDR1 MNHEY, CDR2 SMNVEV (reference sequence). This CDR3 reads CASARSAGGYNEQFF. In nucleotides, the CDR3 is TGTGCCAGCGCTCGATCGGCGGGAGGGTACAATGAGCAGTTCTTC.

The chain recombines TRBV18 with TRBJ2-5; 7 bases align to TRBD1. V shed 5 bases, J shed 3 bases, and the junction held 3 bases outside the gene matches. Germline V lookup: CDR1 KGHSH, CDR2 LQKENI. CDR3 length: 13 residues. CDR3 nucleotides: TGTGCCAGCTCAACGGGGACAGAAGAGACCCAGTACTTC. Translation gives CASSTGTEETQYF.

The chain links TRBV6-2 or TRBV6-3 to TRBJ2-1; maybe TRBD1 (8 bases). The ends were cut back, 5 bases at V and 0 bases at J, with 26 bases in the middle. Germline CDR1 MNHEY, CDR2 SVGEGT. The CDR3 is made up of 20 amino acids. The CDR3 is CASSPRTGTTLASSYNEQFF. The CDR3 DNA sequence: TGTGCCAGCAGTCCGCGGACAGGGACGACACTAGCGAGCTCCTACAATGAGCAGTTCTTC.

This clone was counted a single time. CDR3: CASGGGGNYGYTF. CDR3 DNA sequence: TGTGCCAGCGGGGGCGGGGGTAACTATGGCTACACCTTC. This chain links TRBV19 with TRBJ1-2; a weak D match, TRBD1 (6 bases). V was shortened by 9 bases and J by 1 base, with 12 bases between the two germline ends. Germline loops: CDR1 LNHDA, CDR2 SQIVND (reference sequence). The CDR3 covers 13 residues.

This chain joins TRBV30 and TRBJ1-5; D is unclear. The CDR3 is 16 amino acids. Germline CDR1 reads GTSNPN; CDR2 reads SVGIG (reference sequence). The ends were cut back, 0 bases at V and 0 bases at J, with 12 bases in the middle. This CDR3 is CAWSVEYRHSNQPQHF. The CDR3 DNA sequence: TGTGCCTGGAGTGTAGAGTACCGCCATAGCAATCAGCCCCAGCATTTT.

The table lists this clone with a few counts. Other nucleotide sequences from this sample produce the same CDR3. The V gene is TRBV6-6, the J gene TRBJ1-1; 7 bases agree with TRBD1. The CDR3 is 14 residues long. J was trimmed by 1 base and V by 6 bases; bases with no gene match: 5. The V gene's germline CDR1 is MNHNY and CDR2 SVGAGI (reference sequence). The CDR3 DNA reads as TGTGCCAGCAGGCCCAGACAGGGGAACACTGAAGCTTTCTTT. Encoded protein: CASRPRQGNTEAFF.

CDR3 in DNA: TGTGCCAGCAGACTATCCCGGGACAGGGCTATTGTTCACACTGAAGCTTTCTTT. As protein: CASRLSRDRAIVHTEAFF. The chain recombines TRBV28 with TRBJ1-1; 9 bases agree with TRBD1. CDR1 and CDR2 from the germline V gene are MDHEN and SYDVKM. The CDR3 sequence is 18 residues long. The V segment lost 6 bases and the J segment 3 bases; nucleotides outside the gene matches: 17.

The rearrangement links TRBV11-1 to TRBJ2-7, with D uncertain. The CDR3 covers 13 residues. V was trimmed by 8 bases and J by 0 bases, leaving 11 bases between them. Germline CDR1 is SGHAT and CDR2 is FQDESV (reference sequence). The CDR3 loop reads CASRGPSSYEQYF. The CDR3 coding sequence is TGTGCCAGCCGTGGGCCGAGCTCCTACGAGCAGTACTTC.